This paragraph reports one T cell receptor (beta chain). The target antigen is unknown. The sample belongs to a study of T cell responses to AZD1222 COVID-19 vaccine. The CDR3 has 16 amino acids. V was pared by 3 bases and J by 6 bases, with 18 bases between. Germline loops: CDR1 LNHDA, CDR2 SQIVND (reference sequence). Produced via immunoSEQ multiplex PCR; TCRdb's table is partial and in-frame only. Among about 260,000 clones listed, 85% to 95% were seen once. Points from the study as a whole: Spike was spanned by vaccine-associated CD4 TCRs, with dominance at 160-218 and 743-854. The donors showed a predominance of white British ancestry and of females, with possible underestimation of clonal diversity. The number of AZD1222 recipients seropositive at baseline was only 6 or 7. Rises in breadth and depth of Spike-specific TCRs came after two AZD1222 doses.

The sequencing here drew on peripheral blood, taken on day 0 of AZD1222 vaccination. This chain uses TRBV19 with TRBJ1-5, with D possibly TRBD1 on 6 matching bases. The TCR originated in an adult in good health. The CDR3, as DNA: TGTGCCAGTAGTATCGCGCGCGGGGGCGCAGGTCAGCCCCAGCATTTT. Protein: CASSIARGGAGQPQHF. The full variable domain, completed using reference TRBV19 and TRBJ1-5, is DGGITQSPKYLFRKEGQNVTLSCEQNLNHDAMYWYRQDPGQGLRLIYYSQIVNDFQKGDIAEGYSVSREKKESFPLTVTSAQKNPTAFYLCASSIARGGAGQPQHFGDGTRLSIL.